The clone carrying this T cell receptor (beta chain) was found a few times. The entry originates in a study of early T cells in non-severe SARS-CoV-2 infection. Molecules of cDNA were individually given unique molecular identifiers that were attached to them. TCRdb reanalysed the 5' RACE reads using MiXCR and keeps one entry per CDR3 protein. The table has just over 95,000 distinct CDR3 sequences, approximately 9.9% seen once. Germline V gene data show CDR1 as MDHEN and CDR2 as SYDVKM. V lost 7 bases and J 13 bases, leaving 17 bases between the germline ends. This CDR3 has 11 residues. This TCR was sampled from an adult who was a healthcare worker with PCR-confirmed SARS-CoV-2 infection or an uninfected control (not recorded which). The J gene is TRBJ2-7, the V gene TRBV28, with D possibly being TRBD1 (5 bases). Material for sequencing was whole blood. As DNA, the CDR3 is TGTGCCAGCACTCAAAGAGGCAGGGTTTACTTC. Translating it yields CASTQRGRVYF.